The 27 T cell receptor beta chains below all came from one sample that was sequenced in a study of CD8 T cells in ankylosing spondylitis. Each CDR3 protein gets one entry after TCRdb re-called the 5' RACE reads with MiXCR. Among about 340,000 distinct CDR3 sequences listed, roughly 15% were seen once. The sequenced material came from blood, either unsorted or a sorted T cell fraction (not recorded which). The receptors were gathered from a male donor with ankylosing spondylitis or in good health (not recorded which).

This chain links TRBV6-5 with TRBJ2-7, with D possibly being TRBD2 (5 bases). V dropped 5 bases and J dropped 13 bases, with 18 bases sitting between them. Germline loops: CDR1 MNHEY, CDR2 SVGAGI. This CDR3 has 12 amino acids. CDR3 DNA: TGTGCCAGCAGTGAGTCCACAGCGGTTCTCTACTTC. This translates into CASSESTAVLYF.

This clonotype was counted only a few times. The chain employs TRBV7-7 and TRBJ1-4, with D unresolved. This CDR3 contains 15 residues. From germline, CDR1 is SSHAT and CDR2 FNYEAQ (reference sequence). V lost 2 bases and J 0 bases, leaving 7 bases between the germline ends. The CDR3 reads CASSLTDATNEKLFF. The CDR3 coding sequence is TGTGCCAGCAGCTTAACAGATGCAACTAATGAAAAACTGTTTTTT. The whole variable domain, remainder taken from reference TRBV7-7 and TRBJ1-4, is GAGVSQSPRYKVTKRGQDVTLRCDPISSHATLYWYQQALGQGPEFLTYFNYEAQPDKSGLPSDRFSAERPEGSISTLTIQRTEQRDSAMYRCASSLTDATNEKLFFGSGTQLSVL.

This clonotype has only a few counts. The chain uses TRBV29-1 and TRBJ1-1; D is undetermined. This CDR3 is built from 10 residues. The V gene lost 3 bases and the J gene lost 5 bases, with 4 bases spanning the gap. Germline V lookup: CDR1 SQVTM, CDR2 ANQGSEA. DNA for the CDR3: TGCAGCGTTGATCGTACTGAAGCTTTCTTT. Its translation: CSVDRTEAFF. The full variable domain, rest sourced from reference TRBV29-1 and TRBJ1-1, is SAVISQKPSRDICQRGTSLTIQCQVDSQVTMMFWYRQQPGQSLTLIATANQGSEATYESGFVIDKFPISRPNLTFSTLTVSNMSPEDSSIYLCSVDRTEAFFGQGTRLTVV.

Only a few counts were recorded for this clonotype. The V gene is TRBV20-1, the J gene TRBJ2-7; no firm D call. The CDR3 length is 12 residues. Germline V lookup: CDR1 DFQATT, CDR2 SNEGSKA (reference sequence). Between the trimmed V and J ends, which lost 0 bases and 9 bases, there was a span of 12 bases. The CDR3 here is CSARDLREGQYF. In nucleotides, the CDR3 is TGCAGTGCTAGAGATTTGAGAGAAGGGCAGTACTTC.

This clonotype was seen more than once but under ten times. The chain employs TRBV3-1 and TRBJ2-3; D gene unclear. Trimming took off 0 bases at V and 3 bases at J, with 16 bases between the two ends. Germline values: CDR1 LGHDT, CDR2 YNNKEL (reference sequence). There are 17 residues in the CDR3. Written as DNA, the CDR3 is TGTGCCAGCAGCCAAGATGTGGCCTCTTCTTTTACAGATACGCAGTATTTT. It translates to CASSQDVASSFTDTQYF.

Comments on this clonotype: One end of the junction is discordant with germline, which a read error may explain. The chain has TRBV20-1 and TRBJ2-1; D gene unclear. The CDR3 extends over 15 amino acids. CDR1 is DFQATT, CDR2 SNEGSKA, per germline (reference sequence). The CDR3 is CCARDVLSSYNEQFF. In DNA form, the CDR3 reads TGCTGTGCTAGAGATGTGCTAAGCTCCTACAATGAGCAGTTCTTC.

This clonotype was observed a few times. The CDR3 nucleotides are TGCAGTGCTAGCCCCACTAGCGGGAGGGACCTAGTAAGGGAGCAGTACTTC. This codes for CSASPTSGRDLVREQYF. The genes are TRBV20-1 and TRBJ2-7; 13 bases fit TRBD2. Looked up from germline, CDR1 is DFQATT and CDR2 is SNEGSKA (reference sequence). Unmatched junction bases numbered 15, after V lost 3 bases and J lost 7 bases. CDR3 size: 17 residues.

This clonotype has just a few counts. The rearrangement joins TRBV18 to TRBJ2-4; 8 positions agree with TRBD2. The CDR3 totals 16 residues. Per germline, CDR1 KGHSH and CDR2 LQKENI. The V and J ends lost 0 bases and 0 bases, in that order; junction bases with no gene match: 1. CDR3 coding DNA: TGTGCCAGCTCACCACCCGGGGGGGTAGCCAAAAACATTCAGTACTTC. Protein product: CASSPPGGVAKNIQYF.

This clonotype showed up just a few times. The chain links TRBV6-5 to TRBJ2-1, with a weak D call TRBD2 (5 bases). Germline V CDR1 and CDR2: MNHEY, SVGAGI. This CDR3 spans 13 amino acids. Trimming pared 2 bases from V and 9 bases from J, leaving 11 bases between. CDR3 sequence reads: CASSYGLRGEQFF. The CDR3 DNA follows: TGTGCCAGCAGTTACGGGTTACGGGGTGAGCAGTTCTTC.

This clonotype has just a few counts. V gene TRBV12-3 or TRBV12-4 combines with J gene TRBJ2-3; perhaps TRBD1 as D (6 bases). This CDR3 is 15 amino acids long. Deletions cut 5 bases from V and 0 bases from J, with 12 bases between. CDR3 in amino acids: CASSPGTTSTDTQYF. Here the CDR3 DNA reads TGTGCCAGCAGTCCAGGGACAACTAGCACAGATACGCAGTATTTT.

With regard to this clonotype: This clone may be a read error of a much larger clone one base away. The CDR3 bases are TGCGCCAGCAGCCATCACAGGACGGTTGAAGAGACCCAGTACTTC. Translated, it gives CASSHHRTVEETQYF. The V gene is TRBV4-1, the J gene TRBJ2-5, with D possibly being TRBD1 (5 bases). This CDR3 is 15 amino acids long. Trimming left V 3 bases short and J 3 bases short, with 14 bases between. Germline loops: CDR1 MGHRA, CDR2 YSYEKL.

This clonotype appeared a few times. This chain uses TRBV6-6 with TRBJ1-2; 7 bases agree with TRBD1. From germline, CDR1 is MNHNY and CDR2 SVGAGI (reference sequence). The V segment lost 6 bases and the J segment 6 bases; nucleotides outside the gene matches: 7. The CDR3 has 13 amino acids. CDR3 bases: TGTGCCAGCAGCCGCAGGGGGTGGCATGGCTACACCTTC. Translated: CASSRRGWHGYTF.

The CDR3 sequence is CASSQDRGFAYNEQFF. The CDR3 nucleotides read TGTGCCAGCAGCCAAGATAGGGGGTTCGCCTACAATGAGCAGTTCTTC. This sequence joins TRBV4-2 and TRBJ2-1; a possible D gene is TRBD1 (6 bases). Trimming stripped 0 bases from V and 2 bases from J, with 11 bases between. Per germline, CDR1 LGHNA and CDR2 YNFKEQ. There are 16 residues in the CDR3.

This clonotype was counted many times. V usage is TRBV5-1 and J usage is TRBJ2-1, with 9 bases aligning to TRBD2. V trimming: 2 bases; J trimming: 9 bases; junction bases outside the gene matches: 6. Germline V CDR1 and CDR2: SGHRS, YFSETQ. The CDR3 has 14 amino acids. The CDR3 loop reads CASSFGGGAGEQFF. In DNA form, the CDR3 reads TGCGCCAGCAGCTTCGGCGGGGGGGCCGGTGAGCAGTTCTTC. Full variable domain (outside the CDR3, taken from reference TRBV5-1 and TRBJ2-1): KAGVTQTPRYLIKTRGQQVTLSCSPISGHRSVSWYQQTPGQGLQFLFEYFSETQRNKGNFPGRFSGRQFSNSRSEMNVSTLELGDSALYLCASSFGGGAGEQFFGPGTRLTVL.

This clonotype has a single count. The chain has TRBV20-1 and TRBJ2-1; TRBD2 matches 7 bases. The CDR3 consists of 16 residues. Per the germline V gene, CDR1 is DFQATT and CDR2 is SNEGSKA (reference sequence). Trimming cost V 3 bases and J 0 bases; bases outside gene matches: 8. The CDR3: CSASPQRGGSYNEQFF. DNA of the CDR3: TGCAGTGCTAGTCCCCAGCGCGGGGGCTCCTACAATGAGCAGTTCTTC.

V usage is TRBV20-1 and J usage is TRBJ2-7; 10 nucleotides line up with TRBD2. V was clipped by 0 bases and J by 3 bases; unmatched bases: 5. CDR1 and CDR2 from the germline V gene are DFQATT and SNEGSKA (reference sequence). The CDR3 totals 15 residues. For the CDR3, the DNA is TGCAGTGCTAGAGATTTGGGACTAGCGAGCTACGAGCAGTACTTC. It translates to CSARDLGLASYEQYF.

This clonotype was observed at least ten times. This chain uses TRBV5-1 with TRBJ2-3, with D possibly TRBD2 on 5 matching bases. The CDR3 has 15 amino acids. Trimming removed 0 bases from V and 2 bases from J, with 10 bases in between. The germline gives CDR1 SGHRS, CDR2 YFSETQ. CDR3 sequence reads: CASSLASQLTDTQYF. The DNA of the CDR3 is TGCGCCAGCAGCTTGGCTAGCCAACTCACAGATACGCAGTATTTT. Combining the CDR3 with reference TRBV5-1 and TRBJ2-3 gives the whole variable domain KAGVTQTPRYLIKTRGQQVTLSCSPISGHRSVSWYQQTPGQGLQFLFEYFSETQRNKGNFPGRFSGRQFSNSRSEMNVSTLELGDSALYLCASSLASQLTDTQYFGPGTRLTVL.

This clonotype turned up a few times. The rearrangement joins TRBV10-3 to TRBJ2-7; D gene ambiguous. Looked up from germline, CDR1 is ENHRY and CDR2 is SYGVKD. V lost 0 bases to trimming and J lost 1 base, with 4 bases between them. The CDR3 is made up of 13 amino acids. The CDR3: CAISESPSYEQYF. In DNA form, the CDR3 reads TGTGCCATCAGTGAGTCCCCGTCCTACGAGCAGTACTTC.

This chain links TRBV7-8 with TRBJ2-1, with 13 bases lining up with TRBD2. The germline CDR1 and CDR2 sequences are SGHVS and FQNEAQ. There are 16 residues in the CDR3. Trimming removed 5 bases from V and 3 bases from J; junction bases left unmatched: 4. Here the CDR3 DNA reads TGTGCCAGCAGCCCGCGGACTAGCGGGGGCTACAATGAGCAGTTCTTC. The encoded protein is CASSPRTSGGYNEQFF.

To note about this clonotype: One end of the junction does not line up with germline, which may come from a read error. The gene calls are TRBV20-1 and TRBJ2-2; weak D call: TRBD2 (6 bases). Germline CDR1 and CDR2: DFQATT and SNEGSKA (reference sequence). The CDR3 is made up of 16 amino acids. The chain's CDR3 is CCARLLGGTNTGELFF. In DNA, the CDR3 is TGCTGTGCTAGATTGCTTGGGGGGACGAACACCGGGGAGCTGTTTTTT.

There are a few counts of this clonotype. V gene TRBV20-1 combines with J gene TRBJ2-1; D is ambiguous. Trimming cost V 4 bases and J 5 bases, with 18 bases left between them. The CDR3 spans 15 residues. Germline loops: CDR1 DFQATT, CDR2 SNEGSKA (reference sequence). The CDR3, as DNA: TGCAGTGCTAACTCTGCCGGGCCACGAGACAATGAGCAGTTCTTC. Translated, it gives CSANSAGPRDNEQFF.

The CDR3 sequence: CASSLAGTGRSGSPLHF. CDR3 nucleotides: TGCGCCAGCAGCTTGGCGGGGACAGGGAGGTCGGGTTCACCCCTCCACTTT. The chain links TRBV5-1 to TRBJ1-6; the match to TRBD1 covers 9 bases. Germline V gives CDR1 SGHRS, CDR2 YFSETQ. There are 17 residues in the CDR3. V lost 0 bases to trimming and J lost 9 bases; unmatched junction nucleotides: 10.

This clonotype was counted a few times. DNA of the CDR3: TGTGCCAGCAGCCTAAGCGACATGAACACTGAAGCTTTCTTT. It codes for CASSLSDMNTEAFF. The V and J genes are TRBV7-9 and TRBJ1-1; D is ambiguous. Trimming took 5 bases from V and 0 from J, leaving 10 bases between them. The CDR3 totals 14 residues. CDR1 and CDR2 (germline): SEHNR, FQNEAQ (reference sequence).

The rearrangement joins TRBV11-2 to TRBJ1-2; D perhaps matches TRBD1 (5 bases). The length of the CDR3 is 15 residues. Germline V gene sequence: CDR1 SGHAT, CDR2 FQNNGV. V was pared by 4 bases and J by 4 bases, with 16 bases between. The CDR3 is CASSWGGQGSYGYTF. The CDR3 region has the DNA TGTGCCAGCAGCTGGGGAGGGCAGGGTAGCTATGGCTACACCTTC.

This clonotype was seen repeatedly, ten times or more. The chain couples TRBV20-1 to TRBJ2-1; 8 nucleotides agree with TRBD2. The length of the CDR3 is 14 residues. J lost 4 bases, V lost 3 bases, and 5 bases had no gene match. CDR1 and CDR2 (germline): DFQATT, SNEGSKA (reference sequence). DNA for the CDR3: TGCAGTGCTAGGTCGGGGGGGGATTACAATGAGCAGTTCTTC. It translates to CSARSGGDYNEQFF.

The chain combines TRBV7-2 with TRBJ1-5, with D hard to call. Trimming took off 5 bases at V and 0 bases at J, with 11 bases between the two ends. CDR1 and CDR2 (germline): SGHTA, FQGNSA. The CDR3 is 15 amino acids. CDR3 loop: CASSRNSISNQPQHF. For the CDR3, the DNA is TGTGCCAGCAGCCGTAACAGTATTAGCAATCAGCCCCAGCATTTT.

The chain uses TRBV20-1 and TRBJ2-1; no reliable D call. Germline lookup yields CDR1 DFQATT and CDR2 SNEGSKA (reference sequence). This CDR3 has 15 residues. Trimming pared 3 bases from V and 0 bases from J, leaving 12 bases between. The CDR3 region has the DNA TGCAGTGCTAGGGCCGGGTCGAGCTCCTACAATGAGCAGTTCTTC. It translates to CSARAGSSSYNEQFF.